This T cell receptor beta chain was sequenced in a study of CD8 T cells in ankylosing spondylitis. Germline CDR1 and CDR2: MNHEY and SVGEGT. This CDR3 has 14 residues. J lost 7 bases, V lost 6 bases, and 7 bases had no gene match. Each CDR3 protein gets one entry after TCRdb re-called the 5' RACE reads with MiXCR. The sample lists about 96,000 distinct CDR3 sequences, around 26% occurring once. This clonotype was obtained from a male donor with ankylosing spondylitis or in good health (not recorded which). The sample comprised blood, either unsorted or a sorted T cell fraction (not recorded which). The rearrangement uses TRBV6-2 or TRBV6-3 and TRBJ2-7; TRBD2 matches 12 bases. CDR3 amino acids: CASRKGLAGTEQYV. The CDR3 region has the DNA TGTGCCAGCAGGAAAGGACTAGCGGGGACTGAGCAGTACGTC.